Presented here are 22 T cell receptor beta chains from one specimen sequenced in a study of cytomegalovirus exposure and HLA in healthy donors. Using immunoSEQ multiplex PCR, the repertoire was profiled, and TCRdb retains in-frame clones only, with some absent. The sample includes 250,000 to 400,000 clones, 70% to 90% of them seen just once. The sample was PBMCs. These TCRs come from a man in his thirties or forties in good health and CMV-seronegative.

The rearrangement uses TRBV5-5 and TRBJ1-1, with no clear D. Deletions cut 1 base from V and 1 base from J, with 11 bases between. Germline V CDR1 and CDR2: SGHKS, YYEKEE (reference sequence). The CDR3 length is 15 residues. The CDR3 spells CASSLLQIKNTEAFF. DNA of the CDR3: TGTGCCAGCAGCTTGTTACAGATAAAGAACACTGAAGCTTTCTTT.

The chain links TRBV5-5 to TRBJ2-1; D is unclear. V was cut by 4 bases and J by 8 bases, with 13 bases left in between. Germline CDR1 and CDR2: SGHKS and YYEKEE (reference sequence). This CDR3 spans 13 amino acids. The CDR3 DNA reads as TGTGCCAGCAGCCACCCCCTAAATTATGAGCAGTTCTTC. It codes for CASSHPLNYEQFF.

The chain couples TRBV11-3 to TRBJ2-5, with D perhaps TRBD2 (5 bases). The CDR3 extends over 13 amino acids. CDR1 and CDR2 (germline): SGHNT, YENEEA. The germline V and J ends were trimmed by 8 bases and 2 bases, with 12 bases remaining between them. Written as DNA, the CDR3 is TGTGCCAGCTCGAGGGAGCAGCAAGAGACCCAGTACTTC. Translating gives CASSREQQETQYF.

The chain joins TRBV29-1 to TRBJ1-2; D not resolved. Germline CDR1 and CDR2: SQVTM and ANQGSEA. Trimming left V 3 bases short and J 5 bases short, with 13 bases between. CDR3 length: 13 residues. CDR3 DNA: TGCAGCGTTGACCTCGGGATCCCATATGGCTACACCTTC. This codes for CSVDLGIPYGYTF.

This clone came up a few times. The rearrangement uses TRBV9 and TRBJ1-2; a weak D match, TRBD1 (5 bases). Germline V CDR1 and CDR2: SGDLS, YYNGEE. Trimming took off 3 bases at V and 1 base at J, with 10 bases between the two ends. The CDR3 covers 14 residues. CDR3 sequence (DNA): TGTGCCAGCAGCGCCTTTCAGGGTAACTATGGCTACACCTTC. Protein sequence: CASSAFQGNYGYTF. Combining the CDR3 with reference TRBV9 and TRBJ1-2 gives the whole variable domain DSGVTQTPKHLITATGQRVTLRCSPRSGDLSVYWYQQSLDQGLQFLIQYYNGEERAKGNILERFSAQQFPDLHSELNLSSLELGDSALYFCASSAFQGNYGYTFGSGTRLTVV.

This rearrangement joins TRBV10-2 to TRBJ1-3; D call uncertain. The germline V gene encodes CDR1 WSHSY and CDR2 SAAADI. The CDR3 runs 12 residues. The V gene lost 5 bases and the J gene lost 4 bases, with 6 bases spanning the gap. DNA of the CDR3: TGCGCCAGCAGTTTACAGGGAAACACCATATATTTT. This translates into CASSLQGNTIYF.

The genes are TRBV19 and TRBJ2-6; D is undetermined. There are 18 residues in the CDR3. Trimming took off 4 bases at V and 2 bases at J, with 18 bases between the two ends. Germline assignment: CDR1 LNHDA and CDR2 SQIVND (reference sequence). CDR3 protein: CASSNFGLGSTGANVLTF. In DNA, the CDR3 is TGTGCCAGTAGTAATTTCGGGTTAGGTTCTACTGGGGCCAACGTCCTGACTTTC.

This clone came up once. This sequence joins TRBV15 and TRBJ1-5; D is perhaps TRBD1 (5 bases). Per the germline V gene, CDR1 is LNHNV and CDR2 is YYDKDF (reference sequence). V gave up 8 bases and J gave up 4 bases, with 12 bases separating them. The CDR3 has 13 residues. DNA of the CDR3: TGTGCCACCCAGGGAAGCTGGAATCAGCCCCAGCATTTT. Translation: CATQGSWNQPQHF. Variable domain in full (rest from reference TRBV15 and TRBJ1-5): DAMVIQNPRYQVTQFGKPVTLSCSQTLNHNVMYWYQQKSSQAPKLLFHYYDKDFNNEADTPDNFQSRRPNTSFCFLDIRSPGLGDTAMYLCATQGSWNQPQHFGDGTRLSIL.

The chain couples TRBV18 to TRBJ1-1; TRBD1 matches at 11 bases. Unmatched junction bases numbered 8, after V lost 5 bases and J lost 3 bases. CDR1 is KGHSH and CDR2 is LQKENI in the germline V gene. CDR3 length: 16 residues. The CDR3 here is CASSKDRGRTDTEAFF. DNA for the CDR3: TGTGCCAGCTCAAAGGACAGGGGGCGCACGGACACTGAAGCTTTCTTT. The whole variable domain, filled in from reference TRBV18 and TRBJ1-1, reads NAGVMQNPRHLVRRRGQEARLRCSPMKGHSHVYWYRQLPEEGLKFMVYLQKENIIDESGMPKERFSAEFPKEGPSILRIQQVVRGDSAAYFCASSKDRGRTDTEAFFGQGTRLTVV.

V gene TRBV9 combines with J gene TRBJ1-2; D is unclear. This CDR3 region has 10 residues. Germline loops: CDR1 SGDLS, CDR2 YYNGEE. Between the trimmed V and J ends, which lost 6 bases and 8 bases, there was a span of 8 bases. The CDR3 here is CASKGGGYTF. The CDR3 DNA follows: TGTGCCAGCAAAGGAGGAGGCTACACCTTC.

The chain joins TRBV4-3 to TRBJ2-7, with TRBD1 identical over 9 bases. This CDR3 has 14 residues. After removal of 5 bases from V and 2 bases from J, the junction contained 4 bases not matched to a gene. Per the germline V gene, CDR1 is LGHNA and CDR2 is YSLEER. CDR3: CASSEGDRAYEQYF. The CDR3 DNA reads TGCGCCAGCAGCGAAGGGGACAGGGCCTACGAGCAGTACTTC.

The J gene is TRBJ2-1, the V gene TRBV6-4, with D tentatively TRBD1 (6 bases). V dropped 3 bases and J dropped 0 bases, with 9 bases sitting between them. CDR1 is MRHNA and CDR2 is SNTAGT in the germline V gene. The CDR3 runs to 15 residues. The DNA for the CDR3 is TGTGCCAGCAGTGAGAAGACAGGCTCCTACAATGAGCAGTTCTTC. Amino acids: CASSEKTGSYNEQFF.

The genes are TRBV14 and TRBJ1-1; D might be TRBD1 (5 bases). Trimming removed 2 bases from V and 4 bases from J, with 14 bases in between. CDR3 length: 15 amino acids. Germline lookup yields CDR1 SGHDN and CDR2 FVKESK. As DNA, the CDR3 is TGTGCCAGCAGCCAACTCGGAGGGACTCTCACTGAAGCTTTCTTT. Protein: CASSQLGGTLTEAFF.

Only a few counts were recorded for this clone. The chain employs TRBV5-6 and TRBJ2-7; D perhaps matches TRBD1 (6 bases). The CDR3 has 14 residues. CDR1 SGHDT and CDR2 YYEEEE come from the germline V gene. Deletions cut 0 bases from V and 2 bases from J, with 9 bases between. In DNA form, the CDR3 reads TGTGCCAGCAGCTTGGGACAGGACCCCTACGAGCAGTACTTC. This gives the protein CASSLGQDPYEQYF.

The chain links TRBV5-6 to TRBJ2-1; D possibly corresponds to TRBD1 (5 bases). The CDR3 is made up of 16 amino acids. The V gene's germline CDR1 is SGHDT and CDR2 YYEEEE. With 0 bases removed from V and 4 bases from J, the gap between germline ends came to 14 bases. The CDR3 DNA reads as TGTGCCAGCAGCTTGGAGGGGCAAGGTGTATACAATGAGCAGTTCTTC. The encoded protein is CASSLEGQGVYNEQFF.

This chain joins TRBV7-9 and TRBJ2-1, with D uncertain. V lost 5 bases, J lost 2 bases, and 7 bases lay in between. From germline, CDR1 is SEHNR and CDR2 FQNEAQ (reference sequence). The CDR3 loop spans 13 amino acids. The CDR3 reads CASSPDTYNEQFF. The CDR3 DNA is TGTGCCAGCAGCCCAGACACCTACAATGAGCAGTTCTTC.

This chain links TRBV6-6 with TRBJ1-5; maybe TRBD1 (6 bases). Trimming removed 6 bases at V and 1 base at J, with 16 bases between. The CDR3 loop spans 16 amino acids. Germline CDR1 MNHNY, CDR2 SVGAGI (reference sequence). The CDR3 sequence: CASRNEGGISNQPQHF. The CDR3, as DNA: TGTGCCAGCAGAAACGAGGGGGGGATCAGCAATCAGCCCCAGCATTTT.

This clone is a singleton in its sample. The rearrangement uses TRBV9 and TRBJ2-2, with D possibly TRBD1 on 6 matching bases. The V end lost 0 bases, the J end lost 1 base, and 10 bases lay between the germline ends. Germline V CDR1 and CDR2: SGDLS, YYNGEE. The CDR3 loop spans 16 amino acids. Here the CDR3 DNA reads TGTGCCAGCAGCGTAGAACAGGGAAAGAACACCGGGGAGCTGTTTTTT. The encoded protein is CASSVEQGKNTGELFF.

V and J are TRBV6-1 and TRBJ2-2, with 15 positions matching TRBD2. V was clipped by 3 bases and J by 6 bases; unmatched bases: 2. Germline V gene lookup returns CDR1 MNHNS and CDR2 SASEGT. The CDR3 consists of 16 residues. The CDR3 reads CASSEGLAGGPGELFF. The CDR3 bases are TGTGCCAGCAGTGAGGGACTAGCGGGGGGTCCCGGGGAGCTGTTTTTT.

V usage is TRBV18 and J usage is TRBJ2-1; 9 positions match TRBD1. CDR1 KGHSH and CDR2 LQKENI come from the germline V gene. The CDR3 totals 16 residues. V lost 0 bases, J lost 7 bases, and 7 bases stayed unmatched. The CDR3 loop reads CASSPPGTGPLNEQFF. The CDR3 DNA is TGTGCCAGCTCACCACCCGGGACAGGGCCGCTAAATGAGCAGTTCTTC.

This clone was seen once. J is TRBJ1-4 and V is TRBV7-9; the D gene is possibly TRBD1 (5 bases). The CDR3 consists of 15 residues. CDR1 SEHNR and CDR2 FQNEAQ come from the germline V gene (reference sequence). Trimming stripped 5 bases from V and 8 bases from J, with 18 bases between. The CDR3 coding sequence is TGTGCCAGCAGCCCCCGTCGTCAGGGTGGAGAAAAACTGTTTTTT. Translating it yields CASSPRRQGGEKLFF.

The V gene is TRBV15, the J gene TRBJ1-5; tentatively, D is TRBD1 (6 bases). Per germline, CDR1 LNHNV and CDR2 YYDKDF (reference sequence). CDR3 length: 15 amino acids. V gave up 0 bases and J gave up 1 base, with 7 bases separating them. CDR3 in DNA: TGTGCCACCAGCAGAGAGGGGGCAAGCAATCAGCCCCAGCATTTT. Amino acid sequence: CATSREGASNQPQHF.